Described below is a single T cell receptor beta chain sequence and its context. The target antigen is unknown. Measured with immunoSEQ multiplex PCR; TCRdb has only the in-frame clones, and not every one. Of about 93,000 clones in the sample, approximately 92% were seen once. The sample comes from a study of graft-versus-host responses after intestinal transplantation. Study summary: The whole recipient group had anti-thymocyte globulin induction followed by tacrolimus and steroids for about three years.

Study results and caveats: The recipient marrow held GvH clones, and some of them showed up first in ileum or blood. Individuals carrying graft-donor T cell macrochimerism showed high graft-versus-host to host-versus-graft clonal ratios in allografts. Early after transplant, HvG declines were associated with peak levels of circulating GvH clones.

The CDR3 spans 16 residues. Germline V gene sequence: CDR1 MDHEN, CDR2 SYDVKM. J was trimmed by 5 bases and V by 6 bases; bases with no gene match: 10. The material was unstimulated CD8+ T cells sorted from spleen or lymph node cells, obtained before intestinal transplant. The chain employs TRBV28 and TRBJ2-1; 10 positions match TRBD2. The source is a human donor who received an intestinal transplant. The CDR3 region is CASSKTGTSVDNEQFF. Here the CDR3 DNA reads TGTGCCAGCAGCAAGACCGGGACTAGCGTCGACAATGAGCAGTTCTTC. Full variable domain (remainder filled in from reference TRBV28 and TRBJ2-1): DVKVTQSSRYLVKRTGEKVFLECVQDMDHENMFWYRQDPGLGLRLIYFSYDVKMKEKGDIPEGYSVSREKKERFSLILESASTNQTSMYLCASSKTGTSVDNEQFFGPGTRLTVL.